These T cell receptor beta chains were read from a single sample in a study of PD-1 blockade in classical Hodgkin lymphoma. Repertoires were generated with immunoSEQ multiplex PCR, while TCRdb's copy carries only in-frame clones and drops some. The table shows tens of thousands of clones, with just under 75% occurring only once. The material was peripheral blood mononuclear cells (PBMCs), obtained before the second cycle of nivolumab. The source is a human donor with classical Hodgkin lymphoma. The CDR3 runs from the conserved cysteine through the conserved F or W. D genes are given only for firm matches. The listing skips clone size in some rows; elsewhere it reads once, few, many or a size class.

>once|-|TRBV25-1|TRBJ2-7|14
TGTGCCAGCCGAGGACAGCTTAGCTCCTACGAGCAGTACTTC
CASRGQLSSYEQYF
>few|-|TRBV9|TRBJ2-5|14
TGTGCCAGCAGCCCCCGGACGGGGAAAGAGACCCAGTACTTC
CASSPRTGKETQYF
>-|TRBD2|TRBV9|TRBJ2-3|16
TGTGCCAGCAGCCCCAACCTAGCGGGAGGGCCAAATACGCAGTATTTT
CASSPNLAGGPNTQYF
>-|TRBD1|TRBV10-3|TRBJ2-3|18
TGTGCCATCAGTACTACCACCACCGGGACAGGGGGCACAGATACGCAGTATTTT
CAISTTTTGTGGTDTQYF
>-|-|TRBV29-1|TRBJ2-7|13
TGCAGCGAGTTAGACGGCTACTCCTACGAGCAGTACTTC
CSELDGYSYEQYF
>-|-|TRBV10-1|TRBJ2-3|14
TGCGCCAGCAGTGAGTGGGTTAGCCCAGATACGCAGTATTTT
CASSEWVSPDTQYF
>-|TRBD2|TRBV4-2|TRBJ2-7|16
TGTGCCAGCAGCCTGCTAGCGGGAGGCTCGGTGAACGAGCAGTACTTC
CASSLLAGGSVNEQYF
>-|-|TRBV6-6|TRBJ2-7|15
TGTGCCAGCAGTCTACGGGATGGAGTCTCCTACGAGCAGTACTTC
CASSLRDGVSYEQYF
>-|-|TRBV27|TRBJ1-2|12
TGTGCCAGCAGAACCAGGGAAAATGGCTACACCTTC
CASRTRENGYTF
>few|TRBD1|TRBV19|TRBJ1-5|15
TGTGCCAGTAGTAGGGGGACAGGGGAGAACCAGCCCCAGCATTTT
CASSRGTGENQPQHF
>-|-|TRBV7-2|TRBJ1-1|13
TGTGCCTCCTACCGGGGGGTGAGCACTGAAGCTTTCTTT
CASYRGVSTEAFF
>-|-|TRBV4-1|TRBJ1-1|16
TGCGCCAGCAACCCGGGGGACATTCTTCAGAACACTGAAGCTTTCTTT
CASNPGDILQNTEAFF
>-|-|TRBV19|TRBJ2-1|15
TGTGCCAGTAGTATCCGGGACTCCAGCTACAATGAGCAGTTCTTC
CASSIRDSSYNEQFF
>once|-|TRBV28|TRBJ1-5|13
TGTGCCAGCTCCGAGACTCCCCATCAGCCCCAGCATTTT
CASSETPHQPQHF
>once|-|TRBV6-5|TRBJ1-6|16
TGTGCCAGCAGTTTACCCCGCGGGGGGGAGAATTCACCCCTCCACTTT
CASSLPRGGENSPLHF
>-|TRBD1|TRBV7-3|TRBJ2-7|13
TGTGCCAGCAGCAAGGACAGGGTAGGCGAGCAGTACTTC
CASSKDRVGEQYF
>-|TRBD2|TRBV20-1|TRBJ2-3|11
TGCAGTGCTATTAGCGGGGGTACGCAGTATTTT
CSAISGGTQYF
>few|TRBD2|TRBV7-9|TRBJ2-1|17
TGTGCCAGCGGACAGGGGACTAGCGGGAGGAACTACAATGAGCAGTTCTTC
CASGQGTSGRNYNEQFF
>-|TRBD1|TRBV30|TRBJ1-4|15
TGTGCCTGCCCCGACAGGGGGCCGACGGATGAAAAACTGTTTTTT
CACPDRGPTDEKLFF
>-|-|TRBV18|TRBJ2-1|17
TGTGCCAGCTCACCACCCGTTAGCCAGGGGAAGGGGAATGAGCAGTTCTTC
CASSPPVSQGKGNEQFF
>-|-|TRBV5-8|TRBJ1-1|12
TGTGCCAGCAGTTTAACCGGGGGTGAAGCTTTCTTT
CASSLTGGEAFF
>few|-|TRBV6-5|TRBJ2-1|12
TGTGCCAGCAGGTCATCCTACAATGAGCAGTTCTTC
CASRSSYNEQFF
>-|-|TRBV18|TRBJ2-3|15
TGTGCCAGCTCACCACGCCCGGTAGGTGAAGATACGCAGTATTTT
CASSPRPVGEDTQYF
>-|-|TRBV15|TRBJ2-7|13
TGTGCCACCAGCAGTTTCGGTCTCTACGAGCAGTACTTC
CATSSFGLYEQYF
>-|TRBD1|TRBV9|TRBJ1-2|15
TGTGCCAGCAGCGTAGGGGGACAGACTAACTATGGCTACACCTTC
CASSVGGQTNYGYTF
>-|-|TRBV7-2|TRBJ2-7|16
TGTGCCAGCAGCTTTCTCCGGGGGGCGGCGAACTACGAGCAGTACTTC
CASSFLRGAANYEQYF
>-|TRBD2|TRBV11-2|TRBJ2-7|15
TGTGCCAGCAGCTTATCTAGCGGGATAACCTACGAGCAGTACTTC
CASSLSSGITYEQYF
>-|TRBD2|TRBV28|TRBJ2-3|14
TGTGCCAGCAGAAGGACTAGCGGTGGATCTACGCAGTATTTT
CASRRTSGGSTQYF
>-|-|TRBV2|TRBJ2-1|13
TGTGCCAGCAGGTTTTGGGGTGGCAATGAGCAGTTCTTC
CASRFWGGNEQFF
>few|TRBD1|TRBV27|TRBJ2-7|16
TGTGCCAGCAGTTTCTTTTTAGGACAGGGGGGCTACGAGCAGTACTTC
CASSFFLGQGGYEQYF
>once|-|TRBV11-2|TRBJ2-1|15
TGTGCCAGCACCTTACTCCCTACAGGTTACAATGAGCAGTTCTTC
CASTLLPTGYNEQFF
>-|-|TRBV14|TRBJ2-2|16
TGTGCCAGCAGCGGATCGTCATGGGCGAACACCGGGGAGCTGTTTTTT
CASSGSSWANTGELFF
>-|TRBD1|TRBV6-6|TRBJ1-3|15
TGTGCCAGCAGTTCCTCGGGACAGGCTGGAAACACCATATATTTT
CASSSSGQAGNTIYF
>-|-|TRBV19|TRBJ2-7|15
TGTGCCAGTAGTCTTAGAGGACTTGTGGGGTACGAGCAGTACTTC
CASSLRGLVGYEQYF
>-|-|TRBV5-6|TRBJ1-5|18
TGTGCCAGCAGCTTGGTTCGGTGGAGGGTACGGACCAATCAGCCCCAGCATTTT
CASSLVRWRVRTNQPQHF
>-|TRBD1|TRBV6-1|TRBJ1-5|15
TGTGCCAGCAGTCCCACGGGACAGGGGATTCAGCCCCAGCATTTT
CASSPTGQGIQPQHF
>-|-|TRBV6-1|TRBJ2-3|13
TGTGCCAGCAGTGATAGGTGGACAGATACGCAGTATTTT
CASSDRWTDTQYF
>-|-|TRBV6-5|TRBJ1-1|13
TGTGCCAGCAGCCCGACCGGAAACACTGAAGCTTTCTTT
CASSPTGNTEAFF
>few|-|TRBV5-1|TRBJ1-3|16
TGCGCCAGCAGCTTGGCCCTAACGGGGGGAGGAAACACCATATATTTT
CASSLALTGGGNTIYF
>-|TRBD1|TRBV18|TRBJ1-1|15
TGTGCCAGCTCCAATTCAATTACAGGGGGCACTGAAGCTTTCTTT
CASSNSITGGTEAFF
>-|-|TRBV11-1|TRBJ2-4|18
TGTGCCAGCAGCCCCAGGGCGAGGGGCGGGATCGTCAAAAACATTCAGTACTTC
CASSPRARGGIVKNIQYF
>-|-|TRBV27|TRBJ1-2|17
TGTGCCAGCAGTTTACGTCCCCCAGAGGCATGGAACCATGGCTACACCTTC
CASSLRPPEAWNHGYTF
>-|-|TRBV28|TRBJ1-1|14
TGTGCCAGCAGTTTAGGAGCGGATCGAACTGAAGCTTTCTTT
CASSLGADRTEAFF
>-|-|TRBV30|TRBJ1-2|14
TGTGCCTGGAGTGTACAGGGAACGGCTAGCGGCTACACCTTC
CAWSVQGTASGYTF
>medium-sized|TRBD1|TRBV27|TRBJ2-5|14
TGTGCCAGCAGGTCCCGGGACAGGGAAGAGACCCAGTACTTC
CASRSRDREETQYF
>-|TRBD2|TRBV7-2|TRBJ2-7|14
TGTGCCAGCAGCCCCGTCGGGGGGGTTTACGAGCAGTACTTC
CASSPVGGVYEQYF
>-|-|TRBV30|TRBJ2-5|14
TGTGCCTGGGAGGGAGTAGCCACAAGAGAGACCCAGTACTTC
CAWEGVATRETQYF
>-|-|TRBV6-5|TRBJ1-1|13
TGTGCCACCCGGATCGGGGGGAACACTGAAGCTTTCTTT
CATRIGGNTEAFF
>once|-|TRBV5-4|TRBJ2-2|14
TGTGCCAGCAGCTTGCAACCCACCACCGGGGAGCTGTTTTTT
CASSLQPTTGELFF
>-|TRBD1|TRBV5-5|TRBJ1-4|14
TGTGCCAGCAGCCGGGGACAGCTTAATGAAAAACTGTTTTTT
CASSRGQLNEKLFF
>once|TRBD2|TRBV11-2|TRBJ2-1|15
TGTGCCAGCACCTTAGTGGCTAGCGGGTCCTATGAGCAGTTCTTC
CASTLVASGSYEQFF
>-|TRBD2|TRBV7-9|TRBJ2-1|17
TGTGCCAGCAGCTTTTTCGGCGGGGTAGCGGGAGGGAATGAGCAGTTCTTC
CASSFFGGVAGGNEQFF
>-|-|TRBV25-1|TRBJ2-7|11
TGTGCCAGCAGGTTCTCCTACGAGCAGTACTTC
CASRFSYEQYF
>-|-|TRBV2|TRBJ1-5|13
TGTGCCAGCACCCCGGAAAAGAGTCAGCCCCAGCATTTT
CASTPEKSQPQHF
>once|-|TRBV19|TRBJ2-3|12
TGTGCCACCCGGGATCGCACAGATACGCAGTATTTT
CATRDRTDTQYF
>-|-|TRBV10-3|TRBJ1-1|12
TGTGCCATCAGTGACAGGAACACTGAAGCTTTCTTT
CAISDRNTEAFF